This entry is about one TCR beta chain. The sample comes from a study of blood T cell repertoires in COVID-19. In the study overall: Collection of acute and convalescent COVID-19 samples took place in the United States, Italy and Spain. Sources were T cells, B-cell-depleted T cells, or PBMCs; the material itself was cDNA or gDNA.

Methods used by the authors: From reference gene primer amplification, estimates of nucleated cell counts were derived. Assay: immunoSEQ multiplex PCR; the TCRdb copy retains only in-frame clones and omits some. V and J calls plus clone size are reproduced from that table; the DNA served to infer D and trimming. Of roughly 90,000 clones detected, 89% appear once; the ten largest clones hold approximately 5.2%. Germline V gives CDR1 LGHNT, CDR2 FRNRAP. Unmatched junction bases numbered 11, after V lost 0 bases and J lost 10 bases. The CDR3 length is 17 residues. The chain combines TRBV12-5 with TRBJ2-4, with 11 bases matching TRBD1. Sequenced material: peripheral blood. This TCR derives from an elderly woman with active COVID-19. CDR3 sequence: CASGLVRWDRGEGIQYF. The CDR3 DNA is TGTGCTAGTGGTTTGGTACGTTGGGACAGGGGGGAAGGGATTCAGTACTTC. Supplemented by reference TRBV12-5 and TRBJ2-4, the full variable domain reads DARVTQTPRHKVTEMGQEVTMRCQPILGHNTVFWYRQTMMQGLELLAYFRNRAPLDDSGMPKDRFSAEMPDATLATLKIQPSEPRDSAVYFCASGLVRWDRGEGIQYFGAGTRLSVL.